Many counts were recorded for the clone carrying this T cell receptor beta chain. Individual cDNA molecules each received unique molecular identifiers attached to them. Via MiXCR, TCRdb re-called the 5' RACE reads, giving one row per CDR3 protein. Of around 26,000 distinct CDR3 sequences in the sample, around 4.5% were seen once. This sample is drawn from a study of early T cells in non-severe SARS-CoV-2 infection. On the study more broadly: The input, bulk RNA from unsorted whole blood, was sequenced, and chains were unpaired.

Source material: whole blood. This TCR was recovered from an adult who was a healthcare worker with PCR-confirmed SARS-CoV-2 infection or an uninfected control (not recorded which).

This chain's CDR3 is CAISELAGGPSDTQYF. DNA for the CDR3: TGTGCCATCAGTGAATTAGCGGGGGGGCCGTCAGATACGCAGTATTTT. The rearrangement uses TRBV10-3 and TRBJ2-3; 11 nucleotides match TRBD2. Germline V gene sequence: CDR1 ENHRY, CDR2 SYGVKD. Germline trimming cut 3 bases from V and 4 bases from J; bases unmatched to any gene: 6. The CDR3 runs to 16 residues.